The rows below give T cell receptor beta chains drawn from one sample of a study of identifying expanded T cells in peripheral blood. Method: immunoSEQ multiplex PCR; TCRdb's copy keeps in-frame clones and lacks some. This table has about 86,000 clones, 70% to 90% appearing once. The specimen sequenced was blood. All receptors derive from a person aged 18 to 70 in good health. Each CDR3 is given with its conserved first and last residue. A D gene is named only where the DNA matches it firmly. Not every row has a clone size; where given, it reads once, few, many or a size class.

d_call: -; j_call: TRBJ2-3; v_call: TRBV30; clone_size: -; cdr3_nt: TGTGCCTGGAGTCCTCTTAAGGGTACGCAGTATTTT; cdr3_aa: CAWSPLKGTQYF
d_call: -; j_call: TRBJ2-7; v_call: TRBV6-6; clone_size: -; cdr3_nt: TGTGCCACCTCGCAAGAGCTTAGGGAGCAGTACTTC; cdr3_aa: CATSQELREQYF
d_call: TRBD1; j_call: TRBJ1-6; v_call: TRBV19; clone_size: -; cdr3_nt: TGTGCCAGTAGTGGCAGACAGGGGGATTCACCCCTCCACTTT; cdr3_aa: CASSGRQGDSPLHF
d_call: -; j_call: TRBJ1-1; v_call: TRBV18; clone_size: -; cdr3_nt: TGTGCCAGCTCACCGTTAGAACAAGGGAACACTGAAGCTTTCTTT; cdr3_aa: CASSPLEQGNTEAFF
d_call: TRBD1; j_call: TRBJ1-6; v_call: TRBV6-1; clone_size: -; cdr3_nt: TGTGCCATCAGGGGACAGGGTAATTCACCCCTCCACTTT; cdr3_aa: CAIRGQGNSPLHF
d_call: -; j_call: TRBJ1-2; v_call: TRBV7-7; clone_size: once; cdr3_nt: TGTGCCAGCAGCCATACAGGAGGGGATGGCGGCTACACCTTC; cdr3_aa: CASSHTGGDGGYTF
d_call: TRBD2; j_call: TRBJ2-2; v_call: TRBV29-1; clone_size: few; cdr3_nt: TGCAGCGTTGAGGGACTAGCGGGGACCGGGGAGCTGTTTTTT; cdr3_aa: CSVEGLAGTGELFF
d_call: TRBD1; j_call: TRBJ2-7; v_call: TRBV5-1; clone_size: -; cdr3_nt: TGCGCCAGCAGATCTACAGGGGGAGCGTACGAGCAGTACTTC; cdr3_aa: CASRSTGGAYEQYF
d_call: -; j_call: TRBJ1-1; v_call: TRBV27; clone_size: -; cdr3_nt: TGTGCCAGCGGCCCGAACATGAACACTGAAGCTTTCTTT; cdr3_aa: CASGPNMNTEAFF
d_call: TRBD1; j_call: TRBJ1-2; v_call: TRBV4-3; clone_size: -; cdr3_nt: TGCGCCAGCAGCCAAGGGGATGCGGGGACAGGCGGCTACACCTTC; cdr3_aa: CASSQGDAGTGGYTF
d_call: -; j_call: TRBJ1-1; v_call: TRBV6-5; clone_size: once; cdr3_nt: TGTGCCAGCAGTTACAATAGGGAGAACTCTGAAGCTTTCTTT; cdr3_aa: CASSYNRENSEAFF
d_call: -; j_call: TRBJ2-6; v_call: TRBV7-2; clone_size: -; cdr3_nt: TGTGCCAGCAGCTTAGCCCGGGGGGGGGCCAACGTCCTGACTTTC; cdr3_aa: CASSLARGGANVLTF
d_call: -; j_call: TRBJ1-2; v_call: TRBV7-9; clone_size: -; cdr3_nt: TGTGCCAGCAGCCAGGGGAGTCCGGGGCGAAGATACTATGGCTACACCTTC; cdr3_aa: CASSQGSPGRRYYGYTF
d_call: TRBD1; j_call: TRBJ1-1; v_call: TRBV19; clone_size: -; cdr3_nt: TGTGCCAGTAGGACGGACAGGGCTGAAGCTTTCTTT; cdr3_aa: CASRTDRAEAFF
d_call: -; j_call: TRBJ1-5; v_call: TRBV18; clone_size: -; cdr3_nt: TGTGCCAGCTCACCACCAGGGGGGAAGGGGCCCCAGCATTTT; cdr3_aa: CASSPPGGKGPQHF
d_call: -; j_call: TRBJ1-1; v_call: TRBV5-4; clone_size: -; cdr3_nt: TGTGCCAGCAGCGGGGTCCTAGGCACTGAAGCTTTCTTT; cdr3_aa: CASSGVLGTEAFF
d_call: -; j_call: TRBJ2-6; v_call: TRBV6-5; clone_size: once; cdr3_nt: TGTGCCAGCAGGTATGCAGTGTCTGGGGCCAACGTCCTGACTTTC; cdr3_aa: CASRYAVSGANVLTF
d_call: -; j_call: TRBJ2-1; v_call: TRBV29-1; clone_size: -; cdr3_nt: TGCAGCGTGGCCGGACTGCACTCCTACAATGAGCAGTTCTTC; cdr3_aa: CSVAGLHSYNEQFF
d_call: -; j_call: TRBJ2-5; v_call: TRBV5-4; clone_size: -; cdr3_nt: TGTGCCAAAAATCGACGGGAGACCCAGTACTTC; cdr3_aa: CAKNRRETQYF
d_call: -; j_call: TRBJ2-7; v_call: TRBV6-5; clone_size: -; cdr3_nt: TGTGCCAGCAGTGAAGCATACGAGCAGTACTTC; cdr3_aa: CASSEAYEQYF
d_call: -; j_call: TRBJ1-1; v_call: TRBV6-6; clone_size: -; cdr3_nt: TGTGCCAGCAGCCGATGGGATTACACTGAAGCTTTCTTT; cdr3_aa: CASSRWDYTEAFF
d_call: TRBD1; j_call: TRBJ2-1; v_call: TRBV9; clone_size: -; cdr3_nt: TGTGCCAGCAGCGTAGAGTCCGGGACAGAACCGACCAATGAGCAGTTCTTC; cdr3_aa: CASSVESGTEPTNEQFF
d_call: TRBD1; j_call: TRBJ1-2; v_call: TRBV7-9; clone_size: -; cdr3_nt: TGTGCCAGCAGCTTAGGACAGGGGAACGTCGGCTACACCTTC; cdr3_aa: CASSLGQGNVGYTF
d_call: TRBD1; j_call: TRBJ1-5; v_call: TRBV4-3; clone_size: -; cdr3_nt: TGCGCCAGCAGCCCCGGGACAGTTAGCAATCAGCCCCAGCATTTT; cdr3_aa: CASSPGTVSNQPQHF
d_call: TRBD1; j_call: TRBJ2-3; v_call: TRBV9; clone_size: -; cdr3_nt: TGTGCCAGCAGCAGATCCTCAACCCGACAGGGGGCTTCAGATACGCAGTATTTT; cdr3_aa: CASSRSSTRQGASDTQYF
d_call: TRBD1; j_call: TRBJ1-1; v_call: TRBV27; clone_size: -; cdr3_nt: TGTGCCAGCAGTCGCTCGACAGGGAGGGTAGGGCGGGACACTGAAGCTTTCTTT; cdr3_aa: CASSRSTGRVGRDTEAFF
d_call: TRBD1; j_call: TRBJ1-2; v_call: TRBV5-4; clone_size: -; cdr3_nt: TGTGCCAGCAGCCCGGGACAGTCTAACTATGGCTACACCTTC; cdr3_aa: CASSPGQSNYGYTF